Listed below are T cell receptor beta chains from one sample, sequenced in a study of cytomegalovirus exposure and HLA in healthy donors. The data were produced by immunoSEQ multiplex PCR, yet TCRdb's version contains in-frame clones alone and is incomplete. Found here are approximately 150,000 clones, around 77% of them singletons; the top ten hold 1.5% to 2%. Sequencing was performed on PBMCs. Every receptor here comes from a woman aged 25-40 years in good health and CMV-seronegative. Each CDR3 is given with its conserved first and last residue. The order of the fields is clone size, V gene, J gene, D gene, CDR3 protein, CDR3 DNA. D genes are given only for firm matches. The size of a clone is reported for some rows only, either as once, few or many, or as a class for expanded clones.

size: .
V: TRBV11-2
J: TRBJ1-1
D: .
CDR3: CASSFYTEAFF
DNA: TGTGCCAGCAGCTTCTACACTGAAGCTTTCTTT

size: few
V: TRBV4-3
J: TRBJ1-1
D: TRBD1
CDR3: CASNRDRGEAFF
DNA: TGCGCCAGCAACCGGGACAGGGGTGAAGCTTTCTTT

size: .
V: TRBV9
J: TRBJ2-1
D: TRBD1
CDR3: CASSAPTGSYYNEQFF
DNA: TGTGCCAGCAGCGCCCCGACAGGGAGCTACTACAATGAGCAGTTCTTC

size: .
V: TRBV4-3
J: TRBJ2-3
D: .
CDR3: CASSQPAVTDTQYF
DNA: TGCGCCAGCAGCCAACCTGCGGTCACAGATACGCAGTATTTT

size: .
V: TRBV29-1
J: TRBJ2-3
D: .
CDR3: CSVEGGQSTDTQYF
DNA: TGCAGCGTTGAGGGGGGACAGAGCACAGATACGCAGTATTTT

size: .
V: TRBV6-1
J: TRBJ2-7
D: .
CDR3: CASSEENYQSYEQYF
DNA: TGTGCCAGCAGTGAAGAAAACTACCAGAGCTACGAGCAGTACTTC

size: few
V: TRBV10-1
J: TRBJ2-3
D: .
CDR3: CASSESRDSSHTDTQYF
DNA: TGCGCCAGCAGTGAGTCGCGGGACAGCAGTCACACAGATACGCAGTATTTT

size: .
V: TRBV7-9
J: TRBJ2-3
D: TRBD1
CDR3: CASSLGPGTGGDTQYF
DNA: TGTGCCAGCAGCTTAGGACCCGGGACAGGGGGAGATACGCAGTATTTT

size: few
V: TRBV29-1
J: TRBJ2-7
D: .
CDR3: CSVEDDYYEQYF
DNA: TGCAGCGTTGAAGATGACTACTACGAGCAGTACTTC

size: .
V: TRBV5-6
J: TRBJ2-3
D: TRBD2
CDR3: CASSGAPGLQIFYTDTQYF
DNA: TGTGCCAGCAGCGGAGCACCGGGACTACAGATTTTCTACACAGATACGCAGTATTTT

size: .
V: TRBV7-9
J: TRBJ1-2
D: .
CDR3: CASSQTGQSYGYTF
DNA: TGTGCCAGCAGCCAAACAGGGCAGAGCTATGGCTACACCTTC

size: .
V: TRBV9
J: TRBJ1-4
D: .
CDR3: CASSVGGIRGEKLFF
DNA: TGTGCCAGCAGCGTAGGAGGAATCAGAGGGGAAAAACTGTTTTTT

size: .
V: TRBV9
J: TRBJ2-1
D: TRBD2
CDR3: CASSETAGLAGDNEQFF
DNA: TGTGCCAGCAGCGAAACCGCTGGACTAGCGGGCGACAATGAGCAGTTCTTC

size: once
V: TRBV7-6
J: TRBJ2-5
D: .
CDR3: CSSVKGLQETQYF
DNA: TGTTCTAGCGTTAAGGGGCTCCAAGAGACCCAGTACTTC

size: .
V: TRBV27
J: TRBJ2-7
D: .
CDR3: CASTLLGQNSYEQYF
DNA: TGTGCCAGCACCCTCCTGGGACAAAACTCCTACGAGCAGTACTTC

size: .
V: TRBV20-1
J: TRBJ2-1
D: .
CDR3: CSASQAPEQFF
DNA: TGCAGTGCTAGCCAAGCCCCAGAGCAGTTCTTC

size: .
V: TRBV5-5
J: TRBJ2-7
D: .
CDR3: CASSLGQGPYEQYF
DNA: TGTGCCAGCAGCTTGGGGCAGGGGCCCTACGAGCAGTACTTC

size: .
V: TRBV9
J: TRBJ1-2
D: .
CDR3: CASNLQGPYGYTF
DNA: TGTGCCAGCAACTTACAGGGTCCCTATGGCTACACCTTC

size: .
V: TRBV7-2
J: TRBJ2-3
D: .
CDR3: CASSPRGRVRTDTQYF
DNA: TGTGCCAGCAGCCCTAGGGGCAGGGTTCGCACAGATACGCAGTATTTT

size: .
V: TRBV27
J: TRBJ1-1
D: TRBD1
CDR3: CASRSGTGGEAFF
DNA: TGTGCCAGCAGAAGCGGGACAGGGGGAGAAGCTTTCTTT

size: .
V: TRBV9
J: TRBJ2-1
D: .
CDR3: CASSGPGYSGRYNEQFF
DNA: TGTGCCAGCAGCGGACCAGGGTATTCGGGTCGATACAATGAGCAGTTCTTC

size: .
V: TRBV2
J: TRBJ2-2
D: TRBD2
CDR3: CASSESLAGGQGGELFF
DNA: TGTGCCAGCAGTGAATCACTAGCGGGGGGGCAAGGCGGGGAGCTGTTTTTT

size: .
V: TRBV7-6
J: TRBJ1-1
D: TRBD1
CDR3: CASSTRTGWGNTEAFF
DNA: TGTGCCAGCAGCACTCGGACAGGGTGGGGGAACACTGAAGCTTTCTTT

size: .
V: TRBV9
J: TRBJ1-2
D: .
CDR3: CASSVAGDGSNYGYTF
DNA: TGTGCCAGCAGCGTAGCGGGGGACGGATCTAACTATGGCTACACCTTC

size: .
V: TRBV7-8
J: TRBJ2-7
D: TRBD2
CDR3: CASSPRWRENYEQYF
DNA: TGTGCCAGCAGCCCGAGGTGGCGGGAGAACTACGAGCAGTACTTC

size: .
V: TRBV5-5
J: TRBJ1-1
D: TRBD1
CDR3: CASSSGTGSLSEAFF
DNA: TGTGCCAGCAGCTCTGGGACAGGGAGTCTGTCTGAAGCTTTCTTT

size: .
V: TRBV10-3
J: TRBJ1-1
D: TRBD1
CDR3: CASQGTGNTEAFF
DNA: TGTGCCTCCCAAGGGACAGGGAACACTGAAGCTTTCTTT

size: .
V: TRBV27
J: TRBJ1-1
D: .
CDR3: CASSLRGARGATEAFF
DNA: TGTGCCAGCAGTTTACGGGGGGCCCGGGGAGCCACTGAAGCTTTCTTT

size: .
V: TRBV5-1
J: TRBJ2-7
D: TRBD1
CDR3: CASSQGQAGLEQYF
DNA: TGCGCCAGCAGCCAGGGACAGGCGGGGCTCGAGCAGTACTTC